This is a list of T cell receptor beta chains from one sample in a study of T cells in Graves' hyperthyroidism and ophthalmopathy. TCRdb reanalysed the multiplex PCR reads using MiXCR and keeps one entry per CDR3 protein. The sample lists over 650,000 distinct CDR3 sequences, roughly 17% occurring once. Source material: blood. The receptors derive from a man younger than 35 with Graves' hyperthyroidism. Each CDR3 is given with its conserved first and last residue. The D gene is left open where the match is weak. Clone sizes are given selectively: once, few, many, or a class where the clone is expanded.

cdr3_aa: CSARVLPTLAQSTDTQYF
cdr3_nt: TGCAGTGCTAGAGTCCTCCCAACCTTAGCGCAAAGCACAGATACGCAGTATTTT
d_call: -
clone_size: once
v_call: TRBV20-1
j_call: TRBJ2-3

cdr3_aa: CASSLWDRVETQYF
cdr3_nt: TGTGCCAGCAGCCTTTGGGACAGGGTAGAGACCCAGTACTTC
d_call: TRBD1
clone_size: many
v_call: TRBV3-1
j_call: TRBJ2-5

cdr3_aa: CASSLRLAVTYEQYF
cdr3_nt: TGTGCCAGCAGCCTGAGACTAGCGGTTACCTACGAGCAGTACTTC
d_call: TRBD2
clone_size: few
v_call: TRBV27
j_call: TRBJ2-7

cdr3_aa: CASSSGDRGDTQYF
cdr3_nt: TGTGCCAGCAGTTCGGGGGATCGCGGTGATACGCAGTATTTT
d_call: -
clone_size: many
v_call: TRBV28
j_call: TRBJ2-3

cdr3_aa: CASSVVLHNEQFF
cdr3_nt: TGTGCCAGCAGCGTAGTACTTCACAACGAGCAGTTCTTC
d_call: -
clone_size: few
v_call: TRBV9
j_call: TRBJ2-1

cdr3_aa: CASKWLGDTIYF
cdr3_nt: TGTGCCAGCAAATGGTTGGGAGACACCATATATTTT
d_call: -
clone_size: few
v_call: TRBV2
j_call: TRBJ1-3

cdr3_aa: CAGKRDSSLSIQYF
cdr3_nt: TGTGCCGGGAAACGGGACAGCTCTCTAAGCATTCAGTACTTC
d_call: TRBD1
clone_size: -
v_call: TRBV2
j_call: TRBJ2-4

cdr3_aa: CASSEVYQPQHF
cdr3_nt: TGTGCCAGCAGTGAGGTATATCAGCCCCAGCATTTT
d_call: -
clone_size: -
v_call: TRBV2
j_call: TRBJ1-5

cdr3_aa: CAISEQRGASPLHF
cdr3_nt: TGTGCCATCAGCGAACAGAGGGGAGCTTCACCCCTCCACTTT
d_call: -
clone_size: many
v_call: TRBV10-3
j_call: TRBJ1-6

cdr3_aa: CSARDLIAGDHGELFF
cdr3_nt: TGCAGTGCTAGAGATTTAATAGCGGGAGATCACGGGGAGCTGTTTTTT
d_call: TRBD2
clone_size: few
v_call: TRBV20-1
j_call: TRBJ2-2

cdr3_aa: CARVERDRDTEAFF
cdr3_nt: TGTGCCAGAGTAGAAAGAGACAGGGATACTGAAGCTTTCTTT
d_call: TRBD1
clone_size: -
v_call: TRBV19
j_call: TRBJ1-1

cdr3_aa: CASIDTANYGYTF
cdr3_nt: TGTGCCAGCATTGACACAGCGAACTATGGCTACACCTTC
d_call: -
clone_size: -
v_call: TRBV6-2/TRBV6-3
j_call: TRBJ1-2

cdr3_aa: CASSEGAVFSYEQYF
cdr3_nt: TGTGCCAGCAGTGAAGGGGCAGTATTCTCCTACGAGCAGTACTTC
d_call: -
clone_size: few
v_call: TRBV6-1
j_call: TRBJ2-7

cdr3_aa: CASSRNLGRGKSDTQYF
cdr3_nt: TGTGCCAGCAGCCGCAACCTGGGCAGGGGGAAGTCAGATACGCAGTATTTT
d_call: TRBD1
clone_size: few
v_call: TRBV6-2/TRBV6-3
j_call: TRBJ2-3

cdr3_aa: CASSPARTSGRRVETQYF
cdr3_nt: TGTGCCAGCAGCCCAGCGAGGACTAGCGGGAGACGGGTAGAGACCCAGTACTTC
d_call: TRBD2
clone_size: -
v_call: TRBV7-2
j_call: TRBJ2-5

cdr3_aa: CASSPTSNYEQYF
cdr3_nt: TGTGCCAGCAGCCCGACAAGCAACTACGAGCAGTACTTC
d_call: -
clone_size: -
v_call: TRBV6-1
j_call: TRBJ2-7

cdr3_aa: CASSMIKGDRDTQYF
cdr3_nt: TGTGCCAGTAGTATGATTAAAGGTGACAGAGATACGCAGTATTTT
d_call: -
clone_size: few
v_call: TRBV19
j_call: TRBJ2-3

cdr3_aa: CASSPRQGSSDTQYF
cdr3_nt: TGTGCCAGCTCACCACGCCAGGGGTCTTCGGATACGCAGTATTTT
d_call: -
clone_size: -
v_call: TRBV18
j_call: TRBJ2-3

cdr3_aa: CSVEKGNGANVLTF
cdr3_nt: TGCAGCGTTGAAAAGGGGAATGGGGCCAACGTCCTGACTTTC
d_call: -
clone_size: -
v_call: TRBV29-1
j_call: TRBJ2-6

cdr3_aa: CSASGENYEQYF
cdr3_nt: TGCAGTGCTAGTGGTGAAAACTACGAGCAGTACTTC
d_call: -
clone_size: few
v_call: TRBV20-1
j_call: TRBJ2-7

cdr3_aa: CASSTGAFRVYNEQFF
cdr3_nt: TGTGCCAGCAGCACAGGGGCCTTCCGGGTTTACAATGAGCAGTTCTTC
d_call: TRBD1
clone_size: many
v_call: TRBV6-2/TRBV6-3
j_call: TRBJ2-1

cdr3_aa: CASRGRTSGVTDTQYF
cdr3_nt: TGTGCCAGCAGGGGGAGGACTAGCGGTGTCACAGATACGCAGTATTTT
d_call: TRBD2
clone_size: few
v_call: TRBV7-9
j_call: TRBJ2-3

cdr3_aa: CASQPDNNEAFF
cdr3_nt: TGTGCCAGTCAGCCGGACAACAATGAAGCTTTCTTT
d_call: -
clone_size: many
v_call: TRBV10-3
j_call: TRBJ1-1

cdr3_aa: CASSQGQGISNQPQHF
cdr3_nt: TGCGCCAGCAGCCAAGGCCAGGGGATTAGCAATCAGCCCCAGCATTTT
d_call: -
clone_size: few
v_call: TRBV4-1
j_call: TRBJ1-5

cdr3_aa: CASSLSYILAKNIQYF
cdr3_nt: TGTGCCAGCAGTCTCTCCTACATACTAGCCAAAAACATTCAGTACTTC
d_call: -
clone_size: many
v_call: TRBV12-3/TRBV12-4
j_call: TRBJ2-4

cdr3_aa: CSVPDGARGYTF
cdr3_nt: TGCAGCGTTCCCGATGGGGCTCGAGGCTACACCTTC
d_call: -
clone_size: -
v_call: TRBV29-1
j_call: TRBJ1-2

cdr3_aa: CASGSWANEQFF
cdr3_nt: TGTGCCAGCGGATCCTGGGCCAATGAGCAGTTCTTC
d_call: -
clone_size: many
v_call: TRBV7-8
j_call: TRBJ2-1

cdr3_aa: CASSFVHLFGGYTF
cdr3_nt: TGTGCCAGTAGCTTTGTTCACTTGTTTGGTGGCTACACCTTC
d_call: -
clone_size: -
v_call: TRBV19
j_call: TRBJ1-2

cdr3_aa: CASSYDVGARGVEQYF
cdr3_nt: TGTGCCAGCAGTTACGACGTGGGGGCCAGAGGGGTCGAGCAGTACTTC
d_call: -
clone_size: -
v_call: TRBV6-2/TRBV6-3
j_call: TRBJ2-7

cdr3_aa: CASSPQGAGNYEQYF
cdr3_nt: TGTGCCAGCAGCCCACAGGGGGCAGGTAACTACGAGCAGTACTTC
d_call: TRBD1
clone_size: few
v_call: TRBV7-9
j_call: TRBJ2-7

cdr3_aa: CASSPGARRGDNEQFF
cdr3_nt: TGTGCCAGCAGCCCGGGGGCCCGGCGAGGCGACAATGAGCAGTTCTTC
d_call: -
clone_size: many
v_call: TRBV6-2/TRBV6-3
j_call: TRBJ2-1

cdr3_aa: CASSFGGARPYEQYF
cdr3_nt: TGTGCCAGCAGTTTCGGGGGGGCACGGCCCTACGAGCAGTACTTC
d_call: TRBD2
clone_size: few
v_call: TRBV27
j_call: TRBJ2-7

cdr3_aa: CASNRQWAATSGMYEQYF
cdr3_nt: TGTGCCAGCAACCGACAGTGGGCCGCGACTAGCGGGATGTACGAGCAGTACTTC
d_call: TRBD2
clone_size: many
v_call: TRBV6-2/TRBV6-3
j_call: TRBJ2-7

cdr3_aa: CSVATGGTETQYF
cdr3_nt: TGCAGTGTTGCGACAGGAGGAACGGAGACCCAGTACTTC
d_call: -
clone_size: few
v_call: TRBV20-1
j_call: TRBJ2-5

cdr3_aa: CASIGGPNYEQYF
cdr3_nt: TGTGCCAGTATAGGGGGTCCAAACTACGAGCAGTACTTC
d_call: -
clone_size: -
v_call: TRBV19
j_call: TRBJ2-7

cdr3_aa: CASSLGNWALNTEAFF
cdr3_nt: TGTGCCAGCAGCTTAGGAAATTGGGCACTGAACACTGAAGCTTTCTTT
d_call: -
clone_size: many
v_call: TRBV7-2
j_call: TRBJ1-1

cdr3_aa: CAGPSNYGYTF
cdr3_nt: TGTGCCGGCCCAAGTAACTATGGCTACACCTTC
d_call: -
clone_size: -
v_call: TRBV30
j_call: TRBJ1-2

cdr3_aa: CATAGRLMNTEAFF
cdr3_nt: TGTGCCACCGCCGGACGGCTTATGAACACTGAAGCTTTCTTT
d_call: -
clone_size: many
v_call: TRBV15
j_call: TRBJ1-1

cdr3_aa: CASSPWQTHNNEQYF
cdr3_nt: TGTGCCAGCAGTCCCTGGCAGACCCACAATAACGAGCAGTACTTC
d_call: -
clone_size: many
v_call: TRBV27
j_call: TRBJ2-7

cdr3_aa: CASSAPGQGVSEQYF
cdr3_nt: TGTGCCAGCAGCGCCCCGGGACAGGGGGTTTCCGAGCAGTACTTC
d_call: TRBD1
clone_size: few
v_call: TRBV9
j_call: TRBJ2-7

cdr3_aa: CSARDRGTKQYF
cdr3_nt: TGCAGTGCTAGAGATCGGGGGACCAAGCAGTACTTC
d_call: -
clone_size: many
v_call: TRBV20-1
j_call: TRBJ2-7

cdr3_aa: CASRRVSGQPQHF
cdr3_nt: TGTGCCAGTAGACGGGTTTCAGGTCAGCCCCAGCATTTT
d_call: -
clone_size: -
v_call: TRBV19
j_call: TRBJ1-5

cdr3_aa: CSVEDREISIGYGYTF
cdr3_nt: TGCAGCGTTGAAGACAGGGAGATTAGTATTGGGTATGGCTACACCTTC
d_call: -
clone_size: -
v_call: TRBV29-1
j_call: TRBJ1-2

cdr3_aa: CASSEAFRTEAFF
cdr3_nt: TGTGCCAGCAGCGAAGCGTTTAGGACTGAAGCTTTCTTT
d_call: -
clone_size: many
v_call: TRBV2
j_call: TRBJ1-1

cdr3_aa: CASSLDRGPTNEKLFF
cdr3_nt: TGTGCCAGCAGCTTAGACAGGGGACCAACTAATGAAAAACTGTTTTTT
d_call: TRBD1
clone_size: many
v_call: TRBV13
j_call: TRBJ1-4

cdr3_aa: CASSRHTYTDTQYF
cdr3_nt: TGCGCCAGCAGCCGACACACCTACACAGATACGCAGTATTTT
d_call: -
clone_size: many
v_call: TRBV5-1
j_call: TRBJ2-3

cdr3_aa: CSASDRGGSEAFF
cdr3_nt: TGCAGTGCTAGTGACAGGGGCGGATCTGAAGCTTTCTTT
d_call: TRBD1
clone_size: many
v_call: TRBV20-1
j_call: TRBJ1-1

cdr3_aa: CASSSRWGNYGYTF
cdr3_nt: TGTGCCAGCAGCTCAAGGTGGGGGAACTATGGCTACACCTTC
d_call: -
clone_size: -
v_call: TRBV9
j_call: TRBJ1-2